A single TCR beta chain is shown here with its context. These data are taken from a study of blood T cell repertoires in COVID-19. Study overall: Specimens from acute and convalescent COVID-19 originated in the United States, Italy and Spain. From T cells, B-cell-depleted T cells, or PBMCs came the material, which was cDNA or gDNA.

The CDR3 has 14 residues. Germline CDR1 is SGHTA and CDR2 is FQGNSA. The V gene end was trimmed by 5 bases and the J gene end by 5 bases; junction bases not matched to a gene: 5. In Seattle, patients joined the study during active infection and were tracked longitudinally. Per the authors' pipeline: The assay estimated nucleated cells by amplifying reference gene primers. TCRdb's copy holds only in-frame clones and misses some; the assay was immunoSEQ multiplex PCR. That table is the source of V, J and clone size, and D and trimming were worked out from the DNA. The table shows 300,000 to 350,000 clones, with 88% occurring only once.

The sample consisted of peripheral blood. The chain carries TRBV7-2 and TRBJ2-1; 8 nucleotides line up with TRBD2. The TCR comes from a woman aged 70 to 79 with COVID-19, enrolled during active disease. DNA for the CDR3: TGTGCCAGCAGCCCACAAGCGGGGGACAATGAGCAGTTCTTC. Translation: CASSPQAGDNEQFF.